This TCR beta chain was recovered during a study of T cells in Graves' hyperthyroidism and ophthalmopathy (dated by TCRdb to the late 2010s). Study-level background: Peripheral blood was sampled at the time of initial diagnosis, prior to any treatment. To identify distinguishing TCR V-J signatures, a discovery cohort of 100 patients was used, comprising some 45 with Graves' ophthalmopathy and around 60 with stable Graves' hyperthyroidism. Prospective prediction of ophthalmopathy was tested in an independent validation cohort of some 20 hyperthyroidism patients and some 17 patients who later progressed to ophthalmopathy. The approximately 100 discovery patients were randomly split 7:3 into training and test sets. Thyroid tissue and blood T-cell repertoires from over 5 Graves' hyperthyroidism patients were also compared in the study. Following sampling, methimazole starting at 30 mg daily was given to hyperthyroidism patients, and high-dose intravenous methylprednisolone was given to ophthalmopathy patients. The paper reports TCR Vbeta CDR3 sequencing of fewer than 150 peripheral blood samples: approximately 43 ophthalmopathy, some 80 hyperthyroidism and around 17 progressor patients.

General conclusions and limits of the study: In validation, the model predicted progression to ophthalmopathy a median of about 6.5 months before onset, with roughly 70% sensitivity and 72.22% specificity. Most expanded thyroid clonotypes (frequency above 0.001) were also detected in blood, a finding suggesting that blood repertoires may reflect thyroid immune responses. No statistical method was used to fix the sample size in advance, and group allocation was not hidden from the investigators. A model built on a 13 V-J signature distinguished ophthalmopathy from stable hyperthyroidism, reaching 85% to 90% sensitivity and under 84% specificity in cross-validation and 80%/75% in testing.

TCR beta CDR3 regions were amplified from RNA transcripts. For the first round of RT-PCR on the TCR CDR3, the HTBI primer set was used together with the Qiagen OneStep RT-PCR kit. The libraries were constructed in a second round of multiplex PCR and then size-selected and purified. Libraries were sequenced paired-end with 100 bp reads on an Illumina HiSeq2000. From the authors' description of their analysis: SOAPnuke was used to process the raw data, removing reads that contained adapters or uncalled bases, had a mean Phred below 15, or lacked an exact match to the constant primer or identifier. COPE v1.2.5 was used to merge high-quality paired reads, and clonotypes were defined as unique nucleotide sequences. MiTCR v1.1 was used to align clonotypes to the IMGT TRBV, TRBD and TRBJ reference segments. The analysis was restricted to V-J combinations with a frequency above 0.0001, which together covered 99% to 99.2% of the repertoires. A TCS score was defined as the ratio of F50 (clonal expansion) to E x V (chaos), with BLOSUM62-based TCRdist applied between CDR3 peptides within each V-J. Welch's t-statistics and random forest reduced around 550 V-J features to 10 to 15, which were used in a naive Bayes classifier (R e1071). Clones were called with MiXCR by TCRdb after fastp trimmed the public reads at Q25, and only in-frame beta chains were retained. Identical CDR3 protein sequences are pooled into one entry, listed with their most common genes and DNA. Clone size and V and J calls follow TCRdb, not the original study. This sample comprises fewer than 600,000 distinct CDR3 sequences, around 13% of them detected only once. The top ten clones comprise 11% to 15% of the sample.

Stable Graves' hyperthyroidism was defined as the absence of progression to ophthalmopathy over 18 months of follow-up. Hyperthyroidism patients were newly diagnosed, with disease duration under 2 months, and aged 18 to 65 years. Exclusion was applied to patients with uncontrolled infections, other autoimmune diseases, pregnancy or lactation. Diagnoses were established on the basis of clinical symptoms, serum thyroxine and TRAb, thyroid ultrasound, and orbital computed tomography. PBMCs were isolated from more than 9 ml of fresh peripheral blood by Ficoll-Paque density gradient centrifugation. Total RNA was extracted with Trizol reagent, and quality was checked on an Agilent 2100 Bioanalyzer. This clonotype was found a few times. Which antigen it targets is not known. No qualities accompany the bases; no much larger clone lies one base away. Per the germline V gene (reference sequence), DFQATT is the CDR1 and SNEGSKA is the CDR2. Its CDR3 holds 14 amino acids, cysteine through phenylalanine. Just the 42-base CDR3 DNA is kept, in frame starting at base 1. The V and J ends are trimmed by 4 bases and 4 bases, leaving 15 bases between them.

The clonotype was recovered from a middle-aged woman with Graves' hyperthyroidism. The source material was blood. The rearranged chain carries TRBV20-1 and TRBJ2-3, and TRBD2 may be the D gene, going by 6 matching bases. Read as DNA, the sequence is TGCAGTGCTAAGATATCGGGAGCACCAGATACGCAGTATTTT. It codes for CSAKISGAPDTQYF.